The rows below give T cell receptor beta chains drawn from one sample of a study of blood T cell repertoires in COVID-19. TCRdb's copy holds only in-frame clones and misses some; the assay was immunoSEQ multiplex PCR. The sample records approximately 200,000 clones, about four fifths being singletons. Sequences were obtained from PBMCs or T cells enriched from blood (not recorded which). Every receptor here comes from a woman aged 40 to 50 with acute COVID-19. Each CDR3 is given with its conserved first and last residue. The D gene is left open where the match is weak. Only part of the rows carry a size: once, few, many, or a class if the clone is expanded.

>17|once|TRBJ1-2|TRBV29-1|TRBD1
TGCAGCGCCCGGCGACCCTACCGGGACAGGGGTGGGAATGGCTACACCTTC
CSARRPYRDRGGNGYTF
>15|once|TRBJ2-5|TRBV5-6|-
TGTGCCAGCAGCCCCCCCGGGTCGATTCAAGAGACCCAGTACTTC
CASSPPGSIQETQYF
>15|-|TRBJ2-1|TRBV14|TRBD1
TGTGCCAGCAGCCAAGTAGAGACAGGGAGTAATGAGCAGTTCTTC
CASSQVETGSNEQFF
>12|-|TRBJ1-4|TRBV3-1/TRBV3-2|-
TGTGCCAGCAGCCCAACCGGGGGAAAACTGTTTTTT
CASSPTGGKLFF
>12|few|TRBJ1-4|TRBV27|TRBD1
TGTGCCAGCAGGCTTCGACAGGGACCACTGTTTTTT
CASRLRQGPLFF
>10|-|TRBJ2-7|TRBV29-1|-
TGCAGCGTTGATCTTACAGGGCAGTACTTC
CSVDLTGQYF
>13|-|TRBJ1-1|TRBV30|-
TGTGCCTGGAGTGTACAAGAGAACACTGAAGCTTTCTTT
CAWSVQENTEAFF
>16|-|TRBJ1-6|TRBV6-2/TRBV6-3|-
TGTGCCAGCAGTTACCTCATAGGGGTGGGGAATTCACCCCTCCACTTT
CASSYLIGVGNSPLHF
>15|-|TRBJ1-1|TRBV19|TRBD1
TGTGCCAGTAGTAAAACGACAGGGGCACACACTGAAGCTTTCTTT
CASSKTTGAHTEAFF
>17|-|TRBJ2-1|TRBV7-7|TRBD1
TGTGCCAGCAGCGCTGCCCCGGGACAGGGGGTAGGCAATGAGCAGTTCTTC
CASSAAPGQGVGNEQFF
>15|-|TRBJ1-2|TRBV19|TRBD1
TGTGCCAGTAGTATCCCCAGGGGGCACGACTATGGCTACACCTTC
CASSIPRGHDYGYTF
>17|-|TRBJ1-3|TRBV4-3|-
TGCGCCAGCAGCCAAAGATTGGACGGGACTCGCGGAAACACCATATATTTT
CASSQRLDGTRGNTIYF
>14|-|TRBJ2-5|TRBV18|-
TGTGCCAGCTCACAAAATCACAGAGGGGAGACCCAGTACTTC
CASSQNHRGETQYF
>15|-|TRBJ2-7|TRBV9|-
TGTGCCAGCAGCCCCCGTGAAGGGGGGGCCGACGAGCAGTACTTC
CASSPREGGADEQYF
>13|few|TRBJ1-5|TRBV3-1/TRBV3-2|-
TGTGCCAGCAGCCATGTTGGGGAGCAGCCCCAGCATTTT
CASSHVGEQPQHF
>16|-|TRBJ1-2|TRBV4-3|TRBD1
TGCGCCAGCAGTCGCGATTTCGGGACAGCCCCTTATGGCTACACCTTC
CASSRDFGTAPYGYTF
>15|-|TRBJ1-6|TRBV11-2|-
TGTGCCAGCAGCTTAGGGGGGGGCTATAATTCACCCCTCCACTTT
CASSLGGGYNSPLHF
>17|-|TRBJ1-5|TRBV6-2/TRBV6-3|-
TGTGCCAGCAGTCCATCCCATTACAGGGTACCGAGGGAGCCCCAGCATTTT
CASSPSHYRVPREPQHF
>16|-|TRBJ2-5|TRBV5-1|TRBD2
TGCGCCAGCAGCCGGACTAGCGGGAGTGGTAGAGAGACCCAGTACTTC
CASSRTSGSGRETQYF
>13|-|TRBJ1-5|TRBV18|TRBD1
TGTGCCAGCTCGTTCGGACAGGGGAAGCCCCAGCATTTT
CASSFGQGKPQHF
>16|-|TRBJ1-4|TRBV5-1|-
TGCGCCAGCAGTCCTGGACATCAGGCAACTAATGAAAAACTGTTTTTT
CASSPGHQATNEKLFF
>15|-|TRBJ2-7|TRBV6-2/TRBV6-3|-
TGTGCCAGCAGTTACTCTGGAGGGGTGGACTACGAGCAGTACTTC
CASSYSGGVDYEQYF
>12|-|TRBJ1-2|TRBV9|TRBD1
TGTGCCAGCAGCGGACCGGGACAGCGAGACACCTTC
CASSGPGQRDTF
>11|-|TRBJ2-5|TRBV28|-
TGTGCCAGCAGCCTCCCCGGGACCCAGTACTTC
CASSLPGTQYF
>13|-|TRBJ2-5|TRBV29-1|-
TGCAGCGTTGACCTTAACAGGCAAGAGACCCAGTACTTC
CSVDLNRQETQYF
>17|-|TRBJ1-6|TRBV4-2|TRBD1
TGTGCCAGCAGCCCTGTTGAATCGGGACAGGGTCATTCACCCCTCCACTTT
CASSPVESGQGHSPLHF
>14|-|TRBJ2-1|TRBV2|-
TGTGCCAGCAGTGATCTGACTTCCTACAATGAGCAGTTCTTC
CASSDLTSYNEQFF
>15|-|TRBJ1-2|TRBV25-1|TRBD1
TGTGCCAGCAGTGAATCAGGGGGTGTGGGCTATGGCTACACCTTC
CASSESGGVGYGYTF
>16|few|TRBJ2-5|TRBV24-1|TRBD1
TGTGCCACCAGTGATTACCCGACAGGGCACCAAGAGACCCAGTACTTC
CATSDYPTGHQETQYF
>13|-|TRBJ1-4|TRBV24-1|-
TGTGCCACCAGTCCCAGGGGAGTAGAAAAACTGTTTTTT
CATSPRGVEKLFF
>16|-|TRBJ2-2|TRBV11-3|TRBD1
TGTGCCAGCAGCTATAGACAGGGGGAAGTGGTCGGGGAGCTGTTTTTT
CASSYRQGEVVGELFF
>12|once|TRBJ1-2|TRBV18|-
TGTGCCAGCTCACCCGGGAGGGAGGGCTACACCTTC
CASSPGREGYTF
>19|-|TRBJ2-7|TRBV14|TRBD1
TGTGCCAGCAGACACAAGCACCGGGACAGTCTATCTAGCTCCTACGAGCAGTACTTC
CASRHKHRDSLSSSYEQYF